This is a list of T cell receptor beta chains from one sample in a study of shared clonotypes between healthy human individuals. TCRdb keeps only in-frame clones here, not all; method: immunoSEQ multiplex PCR. The data show about 470,000 clones, roughly 83% seen once. The specimen sequenced was PBMCs. All receptors come from a woman between 35 and 50 years old in good health. Some clones in this sample may be carry-over from other donors' samples. CDR3s include the opening cysteine and the closing phenylalanine or tryptophan.

v_gene	j_gene	CDR3aa
TRBV19	TRBJ2-6	CASSLPGAGANVLTF
TRBV10-3	TRBJ2-2	CAISESERAYTGELFF
TRBV5-1	TRBJ2-6	CASSLRRGPGSGANVLTF
TRBV6-6	TRBJ2-7	CASSYGPGDEQYF
TRBV10-3	TRBJ2-4	CAISEPRLAKNIQYF
TRBV4-3	TRBJ2-3	CASSQGLAGTTPMGDTQYF
TRBV7-2	TRBJ1-1	CASSTGIYTEAFF
TRBV25-1	TRBJ2-1	CASSRGAFSYNEQFF
TRBV28	TRBJ2-2	CASRDSDRLETGELFF
TRBV19	TRBJ1-5	CASSTGTGGNQPQHF
TRBV7-2	TRBJ1-6	CASSSRGLNSPLHF
TRBV14	TRBJ2-3	CASSQDQRLPNGTDTQYF
TRBV11-2	TRBJ1-1	CASSLPYTEAFF
TRBV30	TRBJ1-1	CACYPRGTEAFF
TRBV5-4	TRBJ2-7	CASSWGGYEQYF
TRBV2	TRBJ2-7	CASSSQQGYEQYF
TRBV6-5	TRBJ2-7	CASSSAGQGAPEQYF
TRBV7-9	TRBJ2-5	CAIVQVGGETQYF
TRBV11-2	TRBJ1-1	CASSFRRMKNTEAFF
TRBV7-2	TRBJ2-5	CASSRRLAGVVETQYF
TRBV7-3	TRBJ2-7	CASSLRPTSDEQYF
TRBV7-2	TRBJ2-3	CASSPHPLDTQYF
TRBV9	TRBJ1-2	CASQMNYGYTF
TRBV27	TRBJ2-3	CASLAGVHMWTDTQYF
TRBV25-1	TRBJ2-7	CASAGDSSSYEQYF
TRBV6-5	TRBJ1-1	CASSYLADVNTEAFF
TRBV7-3	TRBJ2-1	CASSPSPLRDLYNEQFF
TRBV7-9	TRBJ2-1	CASSLSGVEQFF
TRBV29-1	TRBJ2-1	CSVGRTGGFDDEQFF
TRBV7-9	TRBJ1-1	CASSTLDGTEAFF
TRBV28	TRBJ2-5	CASTLGRKETQYF
TRBV29-1	TRBJ2-1	CSVETSGSTYNEQFF
TRBV28	TRBJ2-7	CASSPHRVPYEQYF
TRBV7-8	TRBJ1-1	CASSLGRGVNTEAFF
TRBV7-8	TRBJ2-5	CASSPDYQETQYF
TRBV28	TRBJ2-1	CASSSAGTGWNEQFF
TRBV7-9	TRBJ2-7	CASSLGGDGSEQYF
TRBV9	TRBJ1-1	CASSEIGMGAEAFF
TRBV6-4	TRBJ2-1	CASSEGLADINEQFF
TRBV29-1	TRBJ2-7	CSVAGLDEQYF
TRBV18	TRBJ1-5	CASQQGANQPQHF
TRBV11-3	TRBJ2-7	CASGGRAISEQYF
TRBV7-9	TRBJ2-2	CASSSRVPGELFF
TRBV9	TRBJ2-6	CASRGGANVLTF
TRBV9	TRBJ2-1	CASSEKLTGTSGRAEQFF
TRBV5-8	TRBJ1-2	CASSLVGIMARYGYTF
TRBV5-1	TRBJ1-1	CASSLGGTGLTEAFF
TRBV7-2	TRBJ2-3	CASSLGSLRDYTDTQYF
TRBV29-1	TRBJ2-5	CSAPGLAGVGETQYF